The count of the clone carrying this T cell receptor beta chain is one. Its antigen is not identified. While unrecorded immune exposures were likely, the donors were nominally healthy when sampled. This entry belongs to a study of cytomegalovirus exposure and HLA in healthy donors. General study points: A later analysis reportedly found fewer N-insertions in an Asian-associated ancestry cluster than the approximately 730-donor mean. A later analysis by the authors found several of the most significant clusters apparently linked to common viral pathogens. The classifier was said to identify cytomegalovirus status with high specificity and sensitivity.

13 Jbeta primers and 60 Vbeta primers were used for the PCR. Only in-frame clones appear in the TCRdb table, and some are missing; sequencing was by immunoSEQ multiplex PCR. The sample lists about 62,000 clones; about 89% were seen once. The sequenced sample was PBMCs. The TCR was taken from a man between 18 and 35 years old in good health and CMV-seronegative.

This CDR3 is CASSNPGTQYEQYF. The CDR3 nucleotides read TGTGCCAGCAGCAACCCTGGGACTCAATACGAGCAGTACTTC. The V call is TRBV28, the J call TRBJ2-7; TRBD2 might be the D (6 bases). The length of the CDR3 is 14 residues. Germline V gene data show CDR1 as MDHEN and CDR2 as SYDVKM. V lost 6 bases and J lost 4, with 16 bases in between.